This T cell receptor beta chain is from a study of T-cell reconstitution after alpha-beta-depleted transplantation in children. The authors prepared the TCRbeta library with unique molecular identifiers. TCRdb re-derived calls from the PCR reads in MiXCR, one entry per CDR3 protein. The sample carries 220,000 or so distinct CDR3 sequences, roughly 8.2% recorded once. Per germline, CDR1 SQVTM and CDR2 ANQGSEA. There are 15 residues in the CDR3. Between the trimmed V and J ends, which lost 7 bases and 4 bases, there was a span of 22 bases. This clonotype was observed many times. Antigen unknown. Study outcomes and limitations: Diversity and T-cell counts at one year after transplant derived mostly from new T cells. After transplant, at about two months, alpha-beta T cells were reportedly derived from several hundred expanded graft clones. The high TCRbeta diversity at day 60 in some patients came from surviving recipient T cells and thymic progenitors.

This chain links TRBV29-1 with TRBJ1-1, with D unresolved. The receptor's source is a male patient between 5 and 17 years old who had a stem cell transplant for acute lymphoblastic leukemia, so the T cells may come from the graft donor. Sequenced here: PBMCs, mostly from graft donor cells, sampled 180 days after TCRalphabeta/CD19-depleted stem cell transplant. CDR3 in amino acids: CSAEVKERRSTEAFF. CDR3 in DNA: TGCAGCGCTGAGGTCAAAGAAAGGAGGAGCACTGAAGCTTTCTTT.